These 8 T cell receptor beta chains were sequenced from one sample in a study of CD8+CD57+ T cells in acquired aplastic anemia (dated by TCRdb to 2017 to 2018). Flow cytometry had shown CD8+CD57+ cell expansion in the patients selected for sequencing. The listed sequencing device is Illumina HiSeq 2000. Profiling of TCR beta VDJ combinations and CDR3 sequences used genomic DNA as the template. TCRdb applied fastp at Q25 and MiXCR to the public reads, then kept only in-frame beta chains. Rows with a matching CDR3 protein are joined into one entry that keeps the most common DNA and genes. The sample profile shows around 200,000 distinct CDR3 sequences; roughly half of them were found once. Clones ranked in the top ten supply around a tenth of the sample. Sequencing input: sorted CD4+, CD8+, or CD8+CD57+ T cells (not recorded which) from PBMCs. Receptor source: a human donor with aplastic anemia.

The rearrangement joins TRBV10-1 to TRBJ2-2; 7 nucleotides match TRBD2. Losses at the gene ends were 6 bases for V and 4 bases for J; bases not matched to a gene: 5. The CDR3 length is 14 residues. Germline CDR1 reads WNHNN; CDR2 reads SYGVQD (reference sequence). The CDR3 protein is CASRGREGTGELFF. The CDR3 nucleotides read TGCGCCAGCAGGGGTAGGGAGGGCACCGGGGAGCTGTTTTTT.

Many counts were recorded for this clonotype. The rearrangement links TRBV7-9 to TRBJ1-5; perhaps TRBD1 as D (6 bases). The CDR3 runs to 14 residues. Per the germline V gene, CDR1 is SEHNR and CDR2 is FQNEAQ (reference sequence). The germline V and J ends were trimmed by 8 bases and 6 bases, with 17 bases remaining between them. The CDR3 sequence: CASALSGEGQPQHF. The DNA for the CDR3 is TGTGCCAGCGCCCTGTCAGGGGAAGGTCAGCCCCAGCATTTT.

The V call is TRBV27, the J call TRBJ2-1; TRBD2 matches 9 bases. V was pared by 5 bases and J by 2 bases, with 4 bases of the junction left unmatched. The CDR3 is 15 amino acids. Germline assignment: CDR1 MNHEY and CDR2 SMNVEV (reference sequence). The CDR3 is CASSKTSGTYNEQFF. The CDR3 region has the DNA TGTGCCAGCAGTAAGACTAGCGGAACCTACAATGAGCAGTTCTTC.

About this clonotype itself: Being one base from a much bigger clone, this may be a read error. Given the absence of the conserved phenylalanine or tryptophan at the CDR3 end, a read error is likely. CDR3 region: CASSPGTRIHEQFS. DNA for the CDR3: TGTGCCAGCAGCCCGGGGACTAGAATCCATGAGCAGTTCTCC. The gene calls are TRBV11-2 and TRBJ2-1; the match to TRBD2 covers 8 bases. The ends lost 5 bases at V and 8 bases at J; junction bases unmatched: 8. The CDR3 sequence is 14 residues long. Germline assignment: CDR1 SGHAT and CDR2 FQNNGV.

In its sample, this clonotype was seen a few times. V and J are TRBV25-1 and TRBJ2-1, with D possibly being TRBD2 (5 bases). Trimming took 8 bases from V and 0 from J, leaving 14 bases between them. CDR3 length: 15 amino acids. Looked up from germline, CDR1 is MGHDK and CDR2 is SYGVNS. CDR3 in DNA: TGTGCCAGCGAGGGATCGGAGAGCTCCTACAATGAGCAGTTCTTC. It yields the protein CASEGSESSYNEQFF. Together with reference TRBV25-1 and TRBJ2-1, the CDR3 gives the full variable domain: EADIYQTPRYLVIGTGKKITLECSQTMGHDKMYWYQQDPGMELHLIHYSYGVNSTEKGDLSSESTVSRIRTEHFPLTLESARPSHTSQYLCASEGSESSYNEQFFGPGTRLTVL.

The V and J genes are TRBV19 and TRBJ1-1; no definite D call. V was clipped by 5 bases and J by 6 bases, with 10 bases between them. Germline lookup yields CDR1 LNHDA and CDR2 SQIVND (reference sequence). This CDR3 spans 12 amino acids. As DNA, the CDR3 is TGTGCCAGTAGTCAGCAGTCCCCTGAAGCTTTCTTT. Translated: CASSQQSPEAFF.

V is TRBV19 and J is TRBJ1-1, with D possibly TRBD1 on 5 matching bases. Trimming pared 6 bases from V and 1 base from J, leaving 12 bases between. Germline V gene lookup returns CDR1 LNHDA and CDR2 SQIVND (reference sequence). CDR3 length equals 14 residues. CDR3 amino acids: CASRAGGGNTEAFF. The CDR3 DNA reads as TGTGCCAGTAGGGCCGGGGGGGGGAACACTGAAGCTTTCTTT.

This chain joins TRBV20-1 and TRBJ2-5, with TRBD1 identical over 10 bases. This CDR3 is built from 16 residues. After removal of 0 bases from V and 5 bases from J, the junction contained 9 bases not matched to a gene. Germline V gene sequence: CDR1 DFQATT, CDR2 SNEGSKA (reference sequence). The CDR3 DNA is TGCAGTGCTAGAGATCTACAGGACAGGGGGGTGGAGACCCAGTACTTC. This gives the protein CSARDLQDRGVETQYF.